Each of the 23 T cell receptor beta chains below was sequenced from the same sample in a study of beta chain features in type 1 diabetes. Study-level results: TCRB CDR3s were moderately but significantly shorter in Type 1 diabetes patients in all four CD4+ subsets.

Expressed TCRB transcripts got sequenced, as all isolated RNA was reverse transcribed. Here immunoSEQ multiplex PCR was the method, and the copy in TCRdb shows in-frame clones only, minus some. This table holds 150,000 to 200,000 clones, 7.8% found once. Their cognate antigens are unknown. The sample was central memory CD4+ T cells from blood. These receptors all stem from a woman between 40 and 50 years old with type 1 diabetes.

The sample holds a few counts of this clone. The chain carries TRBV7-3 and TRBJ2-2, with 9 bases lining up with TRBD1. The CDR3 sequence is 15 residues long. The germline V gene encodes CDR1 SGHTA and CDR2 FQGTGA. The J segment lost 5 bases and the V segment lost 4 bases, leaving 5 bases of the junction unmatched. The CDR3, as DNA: TGTGCCAGCAGCTCGGGACAGGGTGGGACCGGGGAGCTGTTTTTT. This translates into CASSSGQGGTGELFF.

The CDR3 here is CASSHGDSSSYEQYF. DNA of the CDR3: TGTGCCAGCAGCCATGGGGACAGTAGCTCCTACGAGCAGTACTTC. The rearrangement uses TRBV11-2 and TRBJ2-7, with 7 bases lining up with TRBD1. Unmatched junction bases numbered 7, after V lost 5 bases and J lost 0 bases. Germline V CDR1 and CDR2: SGHAT, FQNNGV. The CDR3 runs to 15 residues.

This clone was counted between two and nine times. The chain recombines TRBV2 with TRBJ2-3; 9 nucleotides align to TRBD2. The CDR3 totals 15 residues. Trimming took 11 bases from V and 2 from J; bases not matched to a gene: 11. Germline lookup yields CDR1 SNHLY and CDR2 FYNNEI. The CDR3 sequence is CASKSQRGVTDTQYF. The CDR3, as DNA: TGTGCCTCCAAGTCCCAGCGGGGGGTCACAGATACGCAGTATTTT.

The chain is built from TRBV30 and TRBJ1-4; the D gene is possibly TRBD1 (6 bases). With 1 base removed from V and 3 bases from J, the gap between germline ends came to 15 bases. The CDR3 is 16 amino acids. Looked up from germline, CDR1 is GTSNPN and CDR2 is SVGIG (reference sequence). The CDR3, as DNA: TGTGCCTGGAGTGGAGGGGGACCCGTCCCTAATGAAAAACTGTTTTTT. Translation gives CAWSGGGPVPNEKLFF.

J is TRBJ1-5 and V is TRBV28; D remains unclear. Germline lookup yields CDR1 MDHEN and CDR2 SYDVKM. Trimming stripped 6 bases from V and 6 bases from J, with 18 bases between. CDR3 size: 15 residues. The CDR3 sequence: CASRLPSSELQPQHF. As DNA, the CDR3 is TGTGCCAGCAGACTCCCCTCGTCCGAGCTTCAGCCCCAGCATTTT. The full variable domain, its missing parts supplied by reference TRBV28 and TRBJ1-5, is DVKVTQSSRYLVKRTGEKVFLECVQDMDHENMFWYRQDPGLGLRLIYFSYDVKMKEKGDIPEGYSVSREKKERFSLILESASTNQTSMYLCASRLPSSELQPQHFGDGTRLSIL.

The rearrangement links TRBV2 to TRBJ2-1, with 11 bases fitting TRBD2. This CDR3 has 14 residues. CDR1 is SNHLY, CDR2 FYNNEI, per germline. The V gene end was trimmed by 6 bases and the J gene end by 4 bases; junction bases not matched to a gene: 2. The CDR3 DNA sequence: TGTGCCAGCAGACCTAGCGGGGGGTACAATGAGCAGTTCTTC. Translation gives CASRPSGGYNEQFF. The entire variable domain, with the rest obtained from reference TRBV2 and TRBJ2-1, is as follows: EPEVTQTPSHQVTQMGQEVILRCVPISNHLYFYWYRQILGQKVEFLVSFYNNEISEKSEIFDDQFSVERPDGSNFTLKIRSTKLEDSAMYFCASRPSGGYNEQFFGPGTRLTVL.

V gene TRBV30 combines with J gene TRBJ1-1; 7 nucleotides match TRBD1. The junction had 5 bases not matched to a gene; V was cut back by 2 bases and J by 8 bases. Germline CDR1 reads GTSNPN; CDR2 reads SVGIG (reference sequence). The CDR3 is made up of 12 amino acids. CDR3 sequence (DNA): TGTGCCTGGAGTCAGGGGGGCTTAGAAGCTTTCTTT. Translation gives CAWSQGGLEAFF.

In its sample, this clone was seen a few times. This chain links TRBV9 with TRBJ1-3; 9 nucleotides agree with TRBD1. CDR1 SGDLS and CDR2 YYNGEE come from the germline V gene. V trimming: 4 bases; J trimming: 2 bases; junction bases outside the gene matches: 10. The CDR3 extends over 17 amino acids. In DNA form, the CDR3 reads TGTGCCAGCAGCCCAGACGGGACAGGGCTGGCTGGAAACACCATATATTTT. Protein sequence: CASSPDGTGLAGNTIYF.

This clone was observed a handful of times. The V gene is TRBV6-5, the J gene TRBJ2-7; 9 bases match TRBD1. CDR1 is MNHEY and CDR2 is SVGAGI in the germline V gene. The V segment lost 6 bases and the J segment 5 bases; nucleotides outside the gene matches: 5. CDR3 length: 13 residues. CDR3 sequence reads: CASRRQGGNEQYF. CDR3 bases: TGTGCCAGCAGACGACAGGGGGGCAACGAGCAGTACTTC.

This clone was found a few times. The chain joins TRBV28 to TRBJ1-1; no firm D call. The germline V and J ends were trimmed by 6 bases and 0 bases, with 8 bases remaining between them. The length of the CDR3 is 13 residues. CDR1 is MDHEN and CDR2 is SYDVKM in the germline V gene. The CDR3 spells CASRETVNTEAFF. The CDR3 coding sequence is TGTGCCAGCAGAGAAACGGTGAACACTGAAGCTTTCTTT.

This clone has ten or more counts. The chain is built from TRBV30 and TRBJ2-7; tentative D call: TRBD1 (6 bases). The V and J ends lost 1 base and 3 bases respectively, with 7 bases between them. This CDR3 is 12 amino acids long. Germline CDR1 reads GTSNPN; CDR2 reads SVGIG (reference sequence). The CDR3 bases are TGTGCCTGGAGTGAACAGGGCTACGAGCAGTACTTC. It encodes CAWSEQGYEQYF.

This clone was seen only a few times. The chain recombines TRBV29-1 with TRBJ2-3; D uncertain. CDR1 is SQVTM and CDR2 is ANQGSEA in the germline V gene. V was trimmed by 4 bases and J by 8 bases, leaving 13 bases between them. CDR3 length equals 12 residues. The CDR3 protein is CSVGAREGTQYF. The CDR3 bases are TGCAGCGTTGGGGCGAGAGAAGGTACGCAGTATTTT.

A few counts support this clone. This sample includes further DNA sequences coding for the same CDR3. The CDR3 loop is CASSPAGTEAFF. The CDR3 nucleotides are TGTGCCAGCTCACCGGCGGGGACTGAAGCTTTCTTT. This sequence joins TRBV18 and TRBJ1-1; D not resolved. V was cut by 3 bases and J by 5 bases, with 7 bases left in between. This CDR3 has 12 amino acids. CDR1 is KGHSH and CDR2 is LQKENI in the germline V gene.

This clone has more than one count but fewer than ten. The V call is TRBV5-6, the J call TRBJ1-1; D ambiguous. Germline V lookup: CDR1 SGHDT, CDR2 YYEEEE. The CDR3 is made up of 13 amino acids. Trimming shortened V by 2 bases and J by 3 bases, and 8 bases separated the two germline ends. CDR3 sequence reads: CASSFQEDTEAFF. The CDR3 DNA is TGTGCCAGCAGCTTTCAGGAGGACACTGAAGCTTTCTTT. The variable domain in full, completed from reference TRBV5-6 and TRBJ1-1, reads DAGVTQSPTHLIKTRGQQVTLRCSPKSGHDTVSWYQQALGQGPQFIFQYYEEEERQRGNFPDRFSGHQFPNYSSELNVNALLLGDSALYLCASSFQEDTEAFFGQGTRLTVV.

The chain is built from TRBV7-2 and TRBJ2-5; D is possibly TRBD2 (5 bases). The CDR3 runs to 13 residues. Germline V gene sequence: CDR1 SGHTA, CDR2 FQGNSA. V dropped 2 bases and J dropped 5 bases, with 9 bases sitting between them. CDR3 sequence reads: CASSLYPGETQYF. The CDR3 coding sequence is TGTGCCAGCAGCTTATACCCGGGGGAGACCCAGTACTTC.

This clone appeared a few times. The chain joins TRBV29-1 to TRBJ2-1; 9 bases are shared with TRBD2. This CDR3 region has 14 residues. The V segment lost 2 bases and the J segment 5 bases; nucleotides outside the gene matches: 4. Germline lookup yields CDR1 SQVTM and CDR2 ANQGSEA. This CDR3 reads CSVELAGAHNEQFF. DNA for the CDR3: TGCAGCGTTGAATTAGCGGGAGCGCACAATGAGCAGTTCTTC.

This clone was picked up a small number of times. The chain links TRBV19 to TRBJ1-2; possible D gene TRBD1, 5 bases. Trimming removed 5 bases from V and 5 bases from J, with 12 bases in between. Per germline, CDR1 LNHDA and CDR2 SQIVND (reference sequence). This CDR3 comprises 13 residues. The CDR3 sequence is CASSGDLGYGYTF. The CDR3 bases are TGTGCCAGTAGTGGGGACTTGGGGTATGGCTACACCTTC. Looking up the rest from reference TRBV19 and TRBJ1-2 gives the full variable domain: DGGITQSPKYLFRKEGQNVTLSCEQNLNHDAMYWYRQDPGQGLRLIYYSQIVNDFQKGDIAEGYSVSREKKESFPLTVTSAQKNPTAFYLCASSGDLGYGYTFGSGTRLTVV.

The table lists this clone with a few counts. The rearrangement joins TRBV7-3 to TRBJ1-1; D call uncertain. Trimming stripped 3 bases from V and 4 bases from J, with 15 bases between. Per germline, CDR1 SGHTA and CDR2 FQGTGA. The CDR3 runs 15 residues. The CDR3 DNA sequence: TGTGCCAGCAGCTTCTGGTCCACTATGGGCACTGAAGCTTTCTTT. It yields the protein CASSFWSTMGTEAFF.

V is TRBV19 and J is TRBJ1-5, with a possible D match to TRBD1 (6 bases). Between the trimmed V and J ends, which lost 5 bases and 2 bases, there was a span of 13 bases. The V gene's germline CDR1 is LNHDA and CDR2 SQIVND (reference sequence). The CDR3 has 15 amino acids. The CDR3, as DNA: TGTGCCAGTAGTTCCCGAGGGGGAGGCAATCAGCCCCAGCATTTT. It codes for CASSSRGGGNQPQHF.

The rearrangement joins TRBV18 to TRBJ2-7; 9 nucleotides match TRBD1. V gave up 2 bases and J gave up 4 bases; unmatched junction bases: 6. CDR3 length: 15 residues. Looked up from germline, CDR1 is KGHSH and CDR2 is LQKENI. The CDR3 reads CASSPITGGDYEQYF. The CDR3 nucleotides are TGTGCCAGCTCACCAATAACAGGGGGCGATTACGAGCAGTACTTC.

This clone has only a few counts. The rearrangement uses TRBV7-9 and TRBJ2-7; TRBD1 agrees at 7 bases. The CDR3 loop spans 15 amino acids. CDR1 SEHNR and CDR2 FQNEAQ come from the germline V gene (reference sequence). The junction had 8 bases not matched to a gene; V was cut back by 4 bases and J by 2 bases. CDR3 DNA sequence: TGTGCCAGCAGCTGGGGACAGCTATATACCTACGAGCAGTACTTC. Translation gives CASSWGQLYTYEQYF.

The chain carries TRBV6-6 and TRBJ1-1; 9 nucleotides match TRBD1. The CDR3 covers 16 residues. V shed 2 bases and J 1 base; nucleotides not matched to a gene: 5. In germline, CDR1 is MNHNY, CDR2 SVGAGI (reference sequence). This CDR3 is CASSYRTGVGNTEAFF. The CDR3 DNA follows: TGTGCCAGCAGTTACCGGACAGGGGTGGGGAACACTGAAGCTTTCTTT.

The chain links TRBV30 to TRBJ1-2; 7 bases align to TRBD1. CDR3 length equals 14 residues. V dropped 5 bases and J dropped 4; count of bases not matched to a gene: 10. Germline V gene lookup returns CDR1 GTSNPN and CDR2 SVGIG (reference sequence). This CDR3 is CAWAPGTAAYGYTF. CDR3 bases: TGTGCCTGGGCCCCCGGGACAGCTGCCTATGGCTACACCTTC.